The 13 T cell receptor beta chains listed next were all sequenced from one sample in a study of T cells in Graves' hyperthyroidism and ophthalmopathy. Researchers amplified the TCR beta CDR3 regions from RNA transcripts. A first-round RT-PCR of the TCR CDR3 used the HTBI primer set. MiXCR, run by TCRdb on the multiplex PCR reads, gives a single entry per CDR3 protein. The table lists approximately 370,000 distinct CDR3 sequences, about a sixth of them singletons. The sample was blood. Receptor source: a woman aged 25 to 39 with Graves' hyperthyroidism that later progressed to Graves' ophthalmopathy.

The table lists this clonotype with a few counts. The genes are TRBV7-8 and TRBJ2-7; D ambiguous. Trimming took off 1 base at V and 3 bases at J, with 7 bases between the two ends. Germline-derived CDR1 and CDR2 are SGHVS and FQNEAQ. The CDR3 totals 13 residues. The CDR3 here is CASSLDTHYEQYF. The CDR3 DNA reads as TGTGCCAGCAGCTTAGACACGCACTACGAGCAGTACTTC.

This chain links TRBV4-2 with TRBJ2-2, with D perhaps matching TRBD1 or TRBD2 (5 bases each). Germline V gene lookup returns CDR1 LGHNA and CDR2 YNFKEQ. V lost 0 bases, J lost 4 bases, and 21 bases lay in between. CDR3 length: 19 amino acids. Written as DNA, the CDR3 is TGTGCCAGCAGCCAAGATCCGGGAAACTGGGGCTGGGCCACCGGGGAGCTGTTTTTT. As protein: CASSQDPGNWGWATGELFF.

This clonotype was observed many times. CDR3 DNA: TGTGCCAGTAGTGCGGCCGACAGGGACGGAGGTGGCTACACCTTC. It codes for CASSAADRDGGGYTF. The chain couples TRBV19 to TRBJ1-2, with 7 bases aligning to TRBD1. CDR1 LNHDA and CDR2 SQIVND come from the germline V gene (reference sequence). CDR3 length equals 15 residues. V dropped 5 bases and J dropped 7; count of bases not matched to a gene: 13.

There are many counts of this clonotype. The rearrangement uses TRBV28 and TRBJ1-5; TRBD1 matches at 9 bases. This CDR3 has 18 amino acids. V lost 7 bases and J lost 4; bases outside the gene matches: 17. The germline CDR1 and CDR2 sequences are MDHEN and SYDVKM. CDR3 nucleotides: TGTGCCAGCAATCTGGGGAGAGCTTCCGGGACAGGGAATCAGCCCCAGCATTTT. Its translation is CASNLGRASGTGNQPQHF. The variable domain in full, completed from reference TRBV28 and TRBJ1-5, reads DVKVTQSSRYLVKRTGEKVFLECVQDMDHENMFWYRQDPGLGLRLIYFSYDVKMKEKGDIPEGYSVSREKKERFSLILESASTNQTSMYLCASNLGRASGTGNQPQHFGDGTRLSIL.

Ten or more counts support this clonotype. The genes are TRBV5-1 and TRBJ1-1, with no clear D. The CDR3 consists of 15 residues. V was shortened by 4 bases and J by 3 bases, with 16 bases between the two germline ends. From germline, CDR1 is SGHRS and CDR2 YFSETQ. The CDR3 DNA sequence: TGCGCCAGCAGCCCCTGGAGAACTGCCGACACTGAAGCTTTCTTT. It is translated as CASSPWRTADTEAFF.

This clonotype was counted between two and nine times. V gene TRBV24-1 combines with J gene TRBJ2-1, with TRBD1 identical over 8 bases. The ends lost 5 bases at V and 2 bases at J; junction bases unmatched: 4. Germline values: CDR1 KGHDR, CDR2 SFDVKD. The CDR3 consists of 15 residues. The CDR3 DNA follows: TGTGCCACCAGTGGGACAGGGAGGACCTACAATGAGCAGTTCTTC. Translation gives CATSGTGRTYNEQFF.

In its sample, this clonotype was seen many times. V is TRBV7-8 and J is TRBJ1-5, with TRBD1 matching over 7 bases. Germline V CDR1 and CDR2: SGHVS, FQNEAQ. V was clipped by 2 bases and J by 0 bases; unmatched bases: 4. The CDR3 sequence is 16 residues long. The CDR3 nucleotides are TGTGCCAGCAGCTTATGGCGGGACAGTAGCAATCAGCCCCAGCATTTT. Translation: CASSLWRDSSNQPQHF. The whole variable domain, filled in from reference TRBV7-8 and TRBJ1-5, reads GAGVSQSPRYKVAKRGQDVALRCDPISGHVSLFWYQQALGQGPEFLTYFQNEAQLDKSGLPSDRFFAERPEGSVSTLKIQRTQQEDSAVYLCASSLWRDSSNQPQHFGDGTRLSIL.

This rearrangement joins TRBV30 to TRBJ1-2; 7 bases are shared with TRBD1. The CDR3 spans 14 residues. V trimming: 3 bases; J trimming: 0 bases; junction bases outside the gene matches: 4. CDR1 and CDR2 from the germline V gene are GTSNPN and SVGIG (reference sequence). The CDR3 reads CAWSLTGSNYGYTF. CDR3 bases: TGTGCCTGGAGCCTGACAGGGTCTAACTATGGCTACACCTTC.

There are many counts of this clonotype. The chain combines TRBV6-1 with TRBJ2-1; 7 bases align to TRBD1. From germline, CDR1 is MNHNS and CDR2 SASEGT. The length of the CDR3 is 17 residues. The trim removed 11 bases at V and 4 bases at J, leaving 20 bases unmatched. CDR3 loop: CAGATRGQPAGYNEQFF. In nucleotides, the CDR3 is TGTGCCGGAGCGACGAGGGGACAGCCCGCCGGATACAATGAGCAGTTCTTC.

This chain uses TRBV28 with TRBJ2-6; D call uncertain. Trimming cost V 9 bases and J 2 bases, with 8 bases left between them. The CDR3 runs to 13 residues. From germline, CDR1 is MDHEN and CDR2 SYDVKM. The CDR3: CASIETGANVLTF. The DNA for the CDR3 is TGTGCCAGTATAGAAACTGGGGCCAACGTCCTGACTTTC.

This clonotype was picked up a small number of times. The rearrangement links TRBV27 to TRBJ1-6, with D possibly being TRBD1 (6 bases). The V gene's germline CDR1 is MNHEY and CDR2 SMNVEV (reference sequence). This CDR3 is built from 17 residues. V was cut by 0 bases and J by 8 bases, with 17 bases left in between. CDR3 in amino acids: CASSLSSTGSLHSPLHF. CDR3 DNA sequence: TGTGCCAGCAGTTTATCGTCAACAGGGAGTTTGCATTCACCCCTCCACTTT.

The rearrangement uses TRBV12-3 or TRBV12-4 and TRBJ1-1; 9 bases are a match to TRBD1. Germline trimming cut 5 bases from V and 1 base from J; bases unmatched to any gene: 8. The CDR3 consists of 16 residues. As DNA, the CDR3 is TGTGCCAGCAGTACTCGGTCGGGACAGGGGAACACTGAAGCTTTCTTT. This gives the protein CASSTRSGQGNTEAFF.

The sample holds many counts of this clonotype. CDR3 nucleotides: TGTGCCAGCAGTTACTCTCAGGCGGGGGGCACTGAAGCTTTCTTT. This codes for CASSYSQAGGTEAFF. This chain connects TRBV6-6 to TRBJ1-1; D is possibly TRBD1 (5 bases). V lost 0 bases and J 4 bases, leaving 12 bases between the germline ends. This CDR3 is 15 amino acids long. Per the germline V gene, CDR1 is MNHNY and CDR2 is SVGAGI (reference sequence).